The clone carrying this T cell receptor beta chain has just one count. Its matching antigen is unknown. This entry comes from a study of T cell repertoires in cytomegalovirus infection. Looking at the study overall: CMV infection and matching HLA type were both indicated by public TCR beta signatures.

The ends were cut back, 6 bases at V and 4 bases at J, with 16 bases in the middle. The CDR3 consists of 14 residues. Per germline, CDR1 MNHEY and CDR2 SVGAGI. MiXCR, run by TCRdb on the reads, gives a single entry per CDR3 protein. The table lists more than 650,000 distinct CDR3 sequences, 35% of them singletons. Study-wide points: Carriage of CMV together with the relevant HLA was identifiable through cumulative public TCR beta family frequency.

This sequence joins TRBV6-5 and TRBJ2-7; a possible D gene is TRBD1 (6 bases). The TCR comes from a human donor in good health (CMV status not recorded). Some clones in this sample may be carry-over from other donors' samples. Material: PBMCs. The CDR3: CASSPILGQYEQYF. CDR3 DNA: TGTGCCAGCAGCCCTATCCTCGGACAGTACGAGCAGTACTTC.